Below are 27 T cell receptor beta chains sequenced from a single sample in a study of CD8+ T cells in alopecia areata. cDNA reverse transcribed from extracted RNA served as the sequencing template. Assay used: immunoSEQ multiplex PCR; TCRdb lists only in-frame clones, some missing. The table has roughly 200,000 clones, about 40% seen once. The sample's treatment: oral pan-JAK inhibitor, 5-10 mg twice daily. The input for sequencing was CD4+ T cells sorted from blood, taken at roughly week 36, from a patient treated with tofacitinib. These receptors all come from a human donor with alopecia areata.

At least ten counts were recorded for this clone. The J gene is TRBJ2-6, the V gene TRBV5-1; D gene unclear. The CDR3 length is 15 residues. Trimming stripped 4 bases from V and 0 bases from J, with 8 bases between. Germline assignment: CDR1 SGHRS and CDR2 YFSETQ. CDR3 nucleotide sequence: TGCGCCAGCAGCCCACTCCCCTCTGGGGCCAACGTCCTGACTTTC. This sequence encodes CASSPLPSGANVLTF.

This clone was seen a handful of times. The rearrangement links TRBV7-2 to TRBJ2-3, with TRBD2 matching over 12 bases. The V and J ends lost 3 bases and 3 bases, in that order; junction bases with no gene match: 7. CDR1 and CDR2 (germline): SGHTA, FQGNSA. The CDR3 is 17 residues long. The CDR3 DNA follows: TGTGCCAGCAGCTTTATACCCCTAGCGGGAGGGACAGATACGCAGTATTTT. This codes for CASSFIPLAGGTDTQYF.

There are a few counts of this clone. The chain uses TRBV29-1 and TRBJ2-1; 11 nucleotides match TRBD2. CDR3 length: 14 amino acids. Trimming at V came to 7 bases and at J to 7 bases, leaving 9 bases not matched to a gene. Germline CDR1 SQVTM, CDR2 ANQGSEA. The CDR3, as DNA: TGCAGCGGGACCACTAGCGGGAGAATAAATGAGCAGTTCTTC. Its protein is CSGTTSGRINEQFF.

The chain carries TRBV25-1 and TRBJ2-5; D ambiguous. The DNA end lines up better with TRBJ2-7; the J call may be wrong. CDR1 is MGHDK, CDR2 SYGVNS, per germline. The CDR3 is 14 residues long. Here the CDR3 reads CASSLDGATYEQYF. CDR3 sequence (DNA): TGTGCCAGCAGTCTAGACGGAGCCACCTACGAGCAGTACTTC.

This clone turned up a few times. The genes are TRBV27 and TRBJ2-7, with a tentative D call TRBD1 (6 bases). Trimming left V 5 bases short and J 3 bases short, with 17 bases between. The germline V gene encodes CDR1 MNHEY and CDR2 SMNVEV (reference sequence). This CDR3 comprises 15 residues. The CDR3 protein is CASSPSPDSFYEQYF. The DNA of the CDR3 is TGTGCCAGCAGTCCCTCCCCGGACAGTTTCTACGAGCAGTACTTC.

This clone came up a few times. The same CDR3 also results from other DNA sequences found in this sample. V is TRBV2 and J is TRBJ2-5; D is possibly TRBD1 (5 bases). Germline V gives CDR1 SNHLY, CDR2 FYNNEI. Deletions cut 9 bases from V and 5 bases from J, with 7 bases between. The CDR3 consists of 10 residues. As DNA, the CDR3 is TGTGCCAGTAGACAGGAGACCCAGTACTTC. It specifies CASRQETQYF.

Details on this clone: Other nucleotide sequences in the sample specify the same CDR3. The rearrangement uses TRBV30 and TRBJ2-7; D remains ambiguous. Germline assignment: CDR1 GTSNPN and CDR2 SVGIG (reference sequence). The CDR3 contains 12 residues. Trimming removed 0 bases at V and 3 bases at J, with 6 bases between. CDR3 sequence (DNA): TGTGCCTGGAGTGTAAGTGGCTACGAGCAGTACTTC. This encodes CAWSVSGYEQYF.

The chain recombines TRBV30 with TRBJ1-5, with a weak D call TRBD1 (6 bases). This CDR3 has 15 residues. Germline assignment: CDR1 GTSNPN and CDR2 SVGIG (reference sequence). V was shortened by 2 bases and J by 0 bases, with 11 bases between the two germline ends. CDR3 loop: CAWSTGQYSNQPQHF. The CDR3 nucleotides read TGTGCCTGGAGTACAGGGCAGTATAGCAATCAGCCCCAGCATTTT.

The chain has TRBV5-1 and TRBJ2-1, with D maybe TRBD2 (6 bases). The CDR3 totals 17 residues. Germline CDR1 SGHRS, CDR2 YFSETQ. The V and J ends lost 1 base and 5 bases respectively, with 19 bases between them. CDR3 nucleotide sequence: TGCGCCAGCAGCTTGAATCCCTATGGGACTGGACACAATGAGCAGTTCTTC. Residues: CASSLNPYGTGHNEQFF.

This clone was recorded a few times. The chain links TRBV7-8 to TRBJ2-7; D gene unclear. The CDR3 runs 15 residues. Between the trimmed V and J ends, which lost 5 bases and 6 bases, there was a span of 20 bases. The germline CDR1 and CDR2 sequences are SGHVS and FQNEAQ. Here the CDR3 reads CASSPTHGPQFEQYF. The CDR3 DNA sequence: TGTGCCAGCAGCCCGACTCACGGGCCCCAATTCGAGCAGTACTTC.

The sample holds one count of this clone. The chain has TRBV5-4 and TRBJ2-7; 12 positions agree with TRBD2. This CDR3 region has 20 residues. V gave up 1 base and J gave up 5 bases; unmatched junction bases: 19. Germline assignment: CDR1 SGHNT and CDR2 YYREEE (reference sequence). For the CDR3, the DNA is TGTGCCAGCAGCTTGTTTCAAGGTGGTATAGGACTAGCGGGAATCGACGAGCAGTACTTC. This encodes CASSLFQGGIGLAGIDEQYF.

The CDR3 DNA reads TGCGCCAGCAGCTTGGCCGGGACTGGGAACACTGAAGCTTTCTTT. Protein: CASSLAGTGNTEAFF. The V call is TRBV5-1, the J call TRBJ1-1; D possibly corresponds to TRBD1 (5 bases). The CDR3 contains 15 residues. V was shortened by 0 bases and J by 1 base, with 10 bases between the two germline ends. CDR1 and CDR2 (germline): SGHRS, YFSETQ.

The CDR3 sequence: CASSPPGGSGRPQFF. CDR3 DNA sequence: TGTGCCAGCTCACCACCTGGGGGTAGCGGGAGACCGCAGTTCTTC. J is TRBJ2-1 and V is TRBV18; the match to TRBD2 covers 9 bases. Germline CDR1 is KGHSH and CDR2 is LQKENI. After removal of 0 bases from V and 12 bases from J, the junction contained 9 bases not matched to a gene. This CDR3 spans 15 amino acids.

The rearrangement uses TRBV30 and TRBJ1-1; D is perhaps TRBD1 (6 bases). V was clipped by 2 bases and J by 11 bases, with 12 bases between them. Germline V CDR1 and CDR2: GTSNPN, SVGIG (reference sequence). This CDR3 has 11 residues. The chain's CDR3 is CAWSPDSVAFF. CDR3 nucleotide sequence: TGTGCCTGGAGTCCGGACAGCGTGGCTTTCTTT. Full variable domain (remainder filled in from reference TRBV30 and TRBJ1-1): SQTIHQWPATLVQPVGSPLSLECTVEGTSNPNLYWYRQAAGRGLQLLFYSVGIGQISSEVPQNLSASRPQDRQFILSSKKLLLSDSGFYLCAWSPDSVAFFGQGTRLTVV.

J is TRBJ2-7 and V is TRBV6-1, with TRBD2 matching 10 bases. The CDR3 loop spans 15 amino acids. With 3 bases clipped from V and 4 bases from J, the junction kept 6 bases outside the gene matches. The germline V gene encodes CDR1 MNHNS and CDR2 SASEGT. The CDR3 reads CASSDALAGRYEQYF. The CDR3 DNA is TGTGCCAGCAGTGATGCACTAGCGGGACGGTACGAGCAGTACTTC.

The table lists this clone with many counts. V and J are TRBV18 and TRBJ1-5; D is possibly TRBD1 (6 bases). Germline CDR1 reads KGHSH; CDR2 reads LQKENI. Between the trimmed V and J ends, which lost 3 bases and 8 bases, there was a span of 14 bases. The CDR3 consists of 14 residues. The CDR3 DNA is TGTGCCAGCTCACCGGGGGCGATACCCGAGCCCCAGCATTTT. It specifies CASSPGAIPEPQHF. Using reference TRBV18 and TRBJ1-5 for the parts outside the CDR3, the full variable domain is NAGVMQNPRHLVRRRGQEARLRCSPMKGHSHVYWYRQLPEEGLKFMVYLQKENIIDESGMPKERFSAEFPKEGPSILRIQQVVRGDSAAYFCASSPGAIPEPQHFGDGTRLSIL.

The CDR3 loop is CASSVQGGGYEQYF. The CDR3 DNA follows: TGTGCCAGCAGCGTGCAGGGCGGTGGGTACGAGCAGTACTTC. The chain couples TRBV9 to TRBJ2-7; a possible D gene is TRBD1 (5 bases). The CDR3 has 14 residues. The ends were cut back, 2 bases at V and 4 bases at J, with 13 bases in the middle. CDR1 is SGDLS, CDR2 YYNGEE, per germline.

The genes are TRBV10-3 and TRBJ1-3; D ambiguous. The CDR3 is made up of 16 amino acids. The V end lost 4 bases, the J end lost 2 bases, and 15 bases lay between the germline ends. Germline loops: CDR1 ENHRY, CDR2 SYGVKD. The CDR3 protein is CAISAGSGGPGNTIYF. CDR3 coding DNA: TGTGCCATCAGTGCGGGATCCGGAGGTCCTGGAAACACCATATATTTT.

This clone was recorded a few times. The genes are TRBV6-5 and TRBJ1-1; 7 nucleotides agree with TRBD1. V shed 7 bases, J shed 6 bases, and the junction held 5 bases outside the gene matches. This CDR3 has 12 residues. CDR1 is MNHEY and CDR2 is SVGAGI in the germline V gene. Here the CDR3 reads CASKGQGAEAFF. In nucleotides, the CDR3 is TGTGCCAGCAAGGGGCAGGGGGCTGAAGCTTTCTTT.

The chain links TRBV27 to TRBJ1-3; no reliable D call. V gave up 6 bases and J gave up 2 bases, with 8 bases separating them. Germline-derived CDR1 and CDR2 are MNHEY and SMNVEV (reference sequence). The CDR3 has 13 amino acids. CDR3 DNA sequence: TGTGCCAGCAGGAGGGAGCCTGGAAACACCATATATTTT. Residues: CASRREPGNTIYF.

This chain links TRBV13 with TRBJ2-4; D uncertain. The CDR3 contains 13 residues. The germline V gene encodes CDR1 PRHDT and CDR2 FYEKMQ (reference sequence). The germline V and J ends were trimmed by 5 bases and 1 base, with 6 bases remaining between them. CDR3 nucleotide sequence: TGTGCCAGCAGCCCCGGGGCCAAAAACATTCAGTACTTC. This codes for CASSPGAKNIQYF.

This clone was counted a few times. The chain employs TRBV7-2 and TRBJ1-2; the match to TRBD1 covers 8 bases. Germline V gives CDR1 SGHTA, CDR2 FQGNSA. The CDR3 contains 15 residues. Germline trimming cut 5 bases from V and 4 bases from J; bases unmatched to any gene: 9. CDR3 in amino acids: CASSLGAGGAYGYTF. CDR3 coding DNA: TGTGCCAGCAGCCTAGGGGCAGGGGGCGCCTATGGCTACACCTTC.

The rearrangement uses TRBV7-2 and TRBJ2-5; TRBD1 aligns across 8 bases. Germline V CDR1 and CDR2: SGHTA, FQGNSA. There are 14 residues in the CDR3. V shed 5 bases, J shed 4 bases, and the junction held 6 bases outside the gene matches. CDR3 nucleotides: TGTGCCAGCAGCCTGACAGGGGTTCGAGAGACCCAGTACTTC. It encodes CASSLTGVRETQYF.

In its sample, this clone was seen once. Other nucleotide sequences in the sample specify the same CDR3. J is TRBJ2-7 and V is TRBV20-1; TRBD1 is a possible D gene (6 bases). The CDR3 consists of 11 residues. The germline V gene has CDR1 DFQATT and CDR2 SNEGSKA (reference sequence). Trimming took 5 bases from V and 4 from J, leaving 9 bases between them. The CDR3 is CSAGTSYEQYF. The CDR3 nucleotides are TGCAGTGCTGGGACATCGTACGAGCAGTACTTC.

The chain combines TRBV4-2 with TRBJ1-1; no clear D. This CDR3 comprises 16 residues. Trimming left V 1 base short and J 4 bases short, with 16 bases between. The germline V gene encodes CDR1 LGHNA and CDR2 YNFKEQ. DNA for the CDR3: TGTGCCAGCAGCCAAGGCCGCAGCTCTGCGCGCACTGAAGCTTTCTTT. Translating gives CASSQGRSSARTEAFF.

The rearrangement uses TRBV29-1 and TRBJ2-7, with D perhaps assigned TRBD1 or TRBD2 (5 bases each). This CDR3 is built from 10 residues. V was trimmed by 6 bases and J by 9 bases, leaving 12 bases between them. From germline, CDR1 is SQVTM and CDR2 ANQGSEA. CDR3 in DNA: TGCAGCGTGGGGGAGCAGCGGCAGTACTTC. Encoded protein: CSVGEQRQYF.

Only a few counts were recorded for this clone. The rearrangement joins TRBV2 to TRBJ2-7; 8 positions match TRBD2. Germline CDR1 SNHLY, CDR2 FYNNEI. V lost 7 bases, J lost 2 bases, and 7 bases stayed unmatched. This CDR3 has 14 residues. The CDR3 DNA follows: TGTGCCAGCATCTCGGCGGGAGGCCCCTACGAGCAGTACTTC. Translating gives CASISAGGPYEQYF.